The rows below give T cell receptor beta chains drawn from one sample of a study of OX40 agonist ivuxolimab in advanced cancers. Assay used: immunoSEQ multiplex PCR; TCRdb lists only in-frame clones, some missing. In the table there are 75,000 to 95,000 clones, more than 80% of which are singletons. This material consisted of CD4+ or CD8+ T cells sorted from blood, taken in a trial of the OX40 agonist ivuxolimab. Source of these receptors: an adult with an advanced solid tumor such as melanoma, head and neck, liver or kidney cancer. CDR3s include the opening cysteine and the closing phenylalanine or tryptophan. Fields, in order: D gene, J gene, V gene, clone size, CDR3 protein, CDR3 DNA. A D gene is named only where the DNA matches it firmly. Clone size, where shown, is once, few, many, or a class for clones that have expanded.

D gene: TRBD2; J gene: TRBJ2-7; V gene: TRBV5-1; clone size: NA; CDR3 protein: CASSLNPLAGQTYEQYF; CDR3 DNA: TGCGCCAGCAGCTTGAATCCACTAGCGGGCCAAACCTACGAGCAGTACTTC
D gene: TRBD2; J gene: TRBJ2-7; V gene: TRBV7-2; clone size: NA; CDR3 protein: CASSLGGLAGGSSYEQYF; CDR3 DNA: TGTGCCAGCAGCTTAGGGGGACTAGCGGGCGGGAGCTCCTACGAGCAGTACTTC
D gene: NA; J gene: TRBJ2-7; V gene: TRBV12-2; clone size: NA; CDR3 protein: CASRPTLCTYEQYF; CDR3 DNA: TGTGCAAGTCGCCCGACCCTGTGTACCTACGAGCAGTACTTC
D gene: NA; J gene: TRBJ2-7; V gene: TRBV7-8; clone size: NA; CDR3 protein: CASSLFLEARYEQYF; CDR3 DNA: TGTGCCAGCAGCTTATTCCTAGAGGCTCGCTACGAGCAGTACTTC
D gene: NA; J gene: TRBJ1-3; V gene: TRBV5-1; clone size: once; CDR3 protein: CASSFGGDGNTIYF; CDR3 DNA: TGCGCCAGCAGCTTTGGGGGGGATGGAAACACCATATATTTT
D gene: NA; J gene: TRBJ1-3; V gene: TRBV5-1; clone size: NA; CDR3 protein: CASSLMGPTSGNTIYF; CDR3 DNA: TGCGCCAGCAGCTTAATGGGACCCACCTCTGGAAACACCATATATTTT
D gene: NA; J gene: TRBJ2-2; V gene: TRBV5-1; clone size: NA; CDR3 protein: CASTEIGGRTGELFF; CDR3 DNA: TGCGCCAGCACCGAGATAGGCGGGCGCACCGGGGAGCTGTTTTTT
D gene: NA; J gene: TRBJ2-3; V gene: TRBV5-1; clone size: NA; CDR3 protein: CASRDAGISDTQYF; CDR3 DNA: TGCGCCAGCAGGGACGCGGGGATTTCAGATACGCAGTATTTT
D gene: NA; J gene: TRBJ1-1; V gene: TRBV2; clone size: NA; CDR3 protein: CASSEWVRRHDLGNTEAFF; CDR3 DNA: TGTGCCAGCAGTGAGTGGGTGAGAAGACACGACTTAGGGAACACTGAAGCTTTCTTT
D gene: TRBD1; J gene: TRBJ1-6; V gene: TRBV13; clone size: NA; CDR3 protein: CASSPWTGPNSPLHF; CDR3 DNA: TGTGCCAGCAGCCCTTGGACAGGGCCGAATTCACCCCTCCACTTT
D gene: NA; J gene: TRBJ2-3; V gene: TRBV19; clone size: once; CDR3 protein: CASSIDPGRTDTQYF; CDR3 DNA: TGTGCCAGTAGTATAGACCCAGGGAGGACAGATACGCAGTATTTT
D gene: NA; J gene: TRBJ1-1; V gene: TRBV4-1; clone size: NA; CDR3 protein: CASSHNRAFRTEAFF; CDR3 DNA: TGCGCCAGCAGCCACAACAGGGCGTTCCGAACTGAAGCTTTCTTT
D gene: TRBD1; J gene: TRBJ1-2; V gene: TRBV7-9; clone size: NA; CDR3 protein: CASSSSGQGNGYTF; CDR3 DNA: TGTGCCAGCAGCTCTTCGGGACAGGGAAATGGCTACACCTTC
D gene: NA; J gene: TRBJ1-6; V gene: TRBV19; clone size: NA; CDR3 protein: CASSMRTDVYSPLHF; CDR3 DNA: TGTGCCAGTAGTATGAGGACAGACGTCTATTCACCCCTCCACTTT
D gene: NA; J gene: TRBJ1-2; V gene: TRBV19; clone size: NA; CDR3 protein: CASSIAGYGYTF; CDR3 DNA: TGTGCCAGTAGTATAGCAGGGTACGGCTACACCTTC
D gene: TRBD2; J gene: TRBJ2-2; V gene: TRBV5-6; clone size: NA; CDR3 protein: CAPPWGCGSHLLSELFF; CDR3 DNA: TGTGCCCCCCCCTGGGGGTGCGGGAGTCACCTTCTATCGGAGCTGTTTTTT
D gene: NA; J gene: TRBJ1-1; V gene: TRBV19; clone size: NA; CDR3 protein: CASSLQLNTEAFF; CDR3 DNA: TGTGCCAGTAGTCTACAGCTGAACACTGAAGCTTTCTTT
D gene: NA; J gene: TRBJ1-4; V gene: TRBV7-2; clone size: once; CDR3 protein: CASSSGVEKLFF; CDR3 DNA: TGTGCCAGCAGTTCAGGGGTGGAAAAACTGTTTTTT
D gene: TRBD2; J gene: TRBJ2-7; V gene: TRBV7-2; clone size: few; CDR3 protein: CASSRTSGIYEQYF; CDR3 DNA: TGTGCCAGCAGCCGGACTAGCGGGATCTACGAGCAGTACTTC
D gene: NA; J gene: TRBJ1-4; V gene: TRBV18; clone size: NA; CDR3 protein: CASSSSATEGGEKLFF; CDR3 DNA: TGTGCCAGCTCAAGTTCCGCGACAGAGGGTGGTGAAAAACTGTTTTTT
D gene: NA; J gene: TRBJ1-2; V gene: TRBV5-1; clone size: NA; CDR3 protein: CASSWQGHGYTF; CDR3 DNA: TGCGCCAGCAGCTGGCAGGGACATGGCTACACCTTC
D gene: NA; J gene: TRBJ1-4; V gene: TRBV18; clone size: NA; CDR3 protein: CASSPPPGGEKLFF; CDR3 DNA: TGTGCCAGCTCACCACCTCCGGGAGGAGAAAAACTGTTTTTT
D gene: NA; J gene: TRBJ1-2; V gene: TRBV28; clone size: few; CDR3 protein: CASSPIRDSNYGYTF; CDR3 DNA: TGTGCCAGCAGTCCCATCAGAGACTCTAACTATGGCTACACCTTC